These 13 T cell receptor beta chains share one sample of origin, sequenced in a study of cytomegalovirus exposure and HLA in healthy donors. PCR amplification relied on 60 Vbeta primers (plus 13 Jbeta primers). Clones were read by immunoSEQ multiplex PCR, and TCRdb kept only the in-frame ones, dropping some. The table shows about 170,000 clones, with roughly 80% occurring only once. The specimen sequenced was PBMCs. These receptors came from a woman aged 45-60 years in good health and CMV-seropositive.

This clone was seen just once. The gene calls are TRBV14 and TRBJ2-5; tentative D call: TRBD1 (5 bases). The V end lost 2 bases, the J end lost 5 bases, and 15 bases lay between the germline ends. Germline loops: CDR1 SGHDN, CDR2 FVKESK. This CDR3 region has 15 residues. Written as DNA, the CDR3 is TGTGCCAGCAGCCAACAACGCCACAGGACGGAGACCCAGTACTTC. Protein product: CASSQQRHRTETQYF. Variable domain in full (rest from reference TRBV14 and TRBJ2-5): EAGVTQFPSHSVIEKGQTVTLRCDPISGHDNLYWYRRVMGKEIKFLLHFVKESKQDESGMPNNRFLAERTGGTYSTLKVQPAELEDSGVYFCASSQQRHRTETQYFGPGTRLLVL.

V and J are TRBV11-3 and TRBJ2-7; TRBD2 might be the D (6 bases). Per the germline V gene, CDR1 is SGHNT and CDR2 is YENEEA. The V end was cut by 6 bases, the J end by 5 bases, with 20 bases between. The CDR3 length is 15 residues. CDR3 coding DNA: TGTGCCAGCAGTCCAGGCGGAGGGCTGGTGGACGAGCAGTACTTC. This gives the protein CASSPGGGLVDEQYF. Filled out from reference TRBV11-3 and TRBJ2-7, the complete variable domain reads EAGVVQSPRYKIIEKKQPVAFWCNPISGHNTLYWYLQNLGQGPELLIRYENEEAVDDSQLPKDRFSAERLKGVDSTLKIQPAELGDSAVYLCASSPGGGLVDEQYFGPGTRLTVT.

In this sample, this clone turned up a few times. This chain links TRBV5-1 with TRBJ1-4; D is unresolved. This CDR3 has 11 amino acids. Trimming left V 4 bases short and J 6 bases short, with 4 bases between. Looked up from germline, CDR1 is SGHRS and CDR2 is YFSETQ. The CDR3 loop reads CASSQDEKLFF. CDR3 DNA: TGCGCCAGCAGCCAGGATGAAAAACTGTTTTTT.

The chain couples TRBV11-1 to TRBJ2-3; D possibly corresponds to TRBD1 (6 bases). The V gene's germline CDR1 is SGHAT and CDR2 FQDESV (reference sequence). CDR3 size: 14 residues. The V gene lost 3 bases and the J gene lost 1 base, with 8 bases spanning the gap. CDR3 coding DNA: TGTGCCAGCAGCTTGGGGGCCGGCACAGATACGCAGTATTTT. Its translation is CASSLGAGTDTQYF.

The chain links TRBV9 to TRBJ2-5, with D perhaps TRBD2 (5 bases). The CDR3 covers 14 residues. Per the germline V gene, CDR1 is SGDLS and CDR2 is YYNGEE. V shed 3 bases and J shed 5 bases, with 14 bases lying between them. CDR3 protein: CASSETTTGETQYF. CDR3 bases: TGTGCCAGCAGCGAAACAACAACGGGGGAGACCCAGTACTTC. Combining the CDR3 with reference TRBV9 and TRBJ2-5 gives the whole variable domain DSGVTQTPKHLITATGQRVTLRCSPRSGDLSVYWYQQSLDQGLQFLIQYYNGEERAKGNILERFSAQQFPDLHSELNLSSLELGDSALYFCASSETTTGETQYFGPGTRLLVL.

The J gene is TRBJ1-4, the V gene TRBV5-8; tentatively, D is TRBD1 (6 bases). The CDR3 consists of 15 residues. The germline V gene has CDR1 SGHTS and CDR2 YDEGEE. V lost 0 bases, J lost 2 bases, and 8 bases lay in between. CDR3: CASSLGTVTNEKLFF. The CDR3, as DNA: TGTGCCAGCAGCTTGGGGACAGTGACTAATGAAAAACTGTTTTTT. The full variable domain, in which reference TRBV5-8 and TRBJ1-4 provide the parts outside the CDR3, is EAGVTQSPTHLIKTRGQQATLRCSPISGHTSVYWYQQALGLGLQFLLWYDEGEERNRGNFPPRFSGRQFPNYSSELNVNALELEDSALYLCASSLGTVTNEKLFFGSGTQLSVL.

The chain employs TRBV5-1 and TRBJ1-1; D is unclear. V was cut by 0 bases and J by 4 bases, with 16 bases left in between. Germline CDR1 is SGHRS and CDR2 is YFSETQ. The CDR3 extends over 16 amino acids. The CDR3, as DNA: TGCGCCAGCAGCTTGGCATGGCGGGGATTAGGCACTGAAGCTTTCTTT. Translation: CASSLAWRGLGTEAFF.

This chain connects TRBV28 to TRBJ1-2, with 12 bases lining up with TRBD1. Germline CDR1 MDHEN, CDR2 SYDVKM. The CDR3 runs to 16 residues. After removal of 4 bases from V and 4 bases from J, the junction contained 7 bases not matched to a gene. The CDR3 sequence is CASSYIGTGGLYGYTF. DNA for the CDR3: TGTGCCAGCAGTTACATCGGGACAGGGGGCCTCTATGGCTACACCTTC.

V is TRBV5-1 and J is TRBJ2-7; perhaps TRBD2 as D (5 bases). This CDR3 spans 15 amino acids. Germline V gene data show CDR1 as SGHRS and CDR2 as YFSETQ. Trimming pared 4 bases from V and 0 bases from J, leaving 14 bases between. CDR3 sequence (DNA): TGCGCCAGCAGCCTCGGGCCGGGAACCTCCTACGAGCAGTACTTC. Translating it yields CASSLGPGTSYEQYF.

This clone appeared once. J is TRBJ2-7 and V is TRBV6-5, with TRBD2 matching 12 bases. V dropped 11 bases and J dropped 2; count of bases not matched to a gene: 4. Germline lookup yields CDR1 MNHEY and CDR2 SVGAGI. The CDR3 spans 13 residues. The CDR3: CALLAGGAYEQYF. CDR3 nucleotide sequence: TGTGCCCTTCTAGCGGGAGGGGCCTACGAGCAGTACTTC.

The chain carries TRBV28 and TRBJ1-1, with D possibly TRBD1 on 6 matching bases. V was pared by 1 base and J by 11 bases, with 14 bases between. The CDR3 covers 13 residues. CDR1 is MDHEN and CDR2 is SYDVKM in the germline V gene. The CDR3 is CASSLSTGRGAFF. CDR3 sequence (DNA): TGTGCCAGCAGTTTATCGACGGGGAGGGGGGCTTTCTTT.

The V gene is TRBV19, the J gene TRBJ1-2; a possible D gene is TRBD1 (5 bases). This CDR3 is built from 13 residues. V gave up 3 bases and J gave up 4 bases, with 9 bases separating them. CDR1 LNHDA and CDR2 SQIVND come from the germline V gene (reference sequence). DNA for the CDR3: TGTGCCAGTAGTATTCAGGGAACCTATGGCTACACCTTC. Its protein is CASSIQGTYGYTF.

The genes are TRBV4-2 and TRBJ1-2, with TRBD1 matching 7 bases. The junction had 8 bases not matched to a gene; V was cut back by 0 bases and J by 4 bases. Germline-derived CDR1 and CDR2 are LGHNA and YNFKEQ. The CDR3 totals 16 residues. CDR3 in DNA: TGTGCCAGCAGCCAAGATGGGACAGCGGGGGCCTATGGCTACACCTTC. Protein: CASSQDGTAGAYGYTF.